The entry below describes one T cell receptor beta chain. Antigen unknown. This sample's time point: newly diagnosed GD, antithyroid drugs for less than 3 months. RNA extracted from PBMCs served as the sequencing template. The data were taken from a study of regulatory T cells in long-lasting Graves disease. Overall study results and limits: Favored usage of TRBV28, TRBJ1-2 and TRBJ2-5 was recorded in persistent disease. Persistent patients had more shared public clonotypes (about 2,700) than new patients (966). The study examined only peripheral blood, not thyroid tissue.

iRepertoire HTBI primers and Arm-PCR of CDR3 regions built TCR beta libraries. TCRdb redid the calling of the multiplex PCR reads with MiXCR, one entry per CDR3 protein. The table includes fewer than 650,000 distinct CDR3 sequences, roughly a sixth detected once. Germline V CDR1 and CDR2: ENHRY, SYGVKD. Between the trimmed V and J ends, which lost 2 bases and 4 bases, there was a span of 10 bases. This CDR3 is built from 14 residues. The sample was also linked to a second study, of T cells in Graves' hyperthyroidism and ophthalmopathy.

This receptor was taken from a man aged 18 to 35 with Graves disease. This material consisted of peripheral blood mononuclear cells (PBMCs), taken at new diagnosis, from a patient treated with antithyroid drugs. The chain carries TRBV10-3 and TRBJ2-3, with D unresolved. The CDR3 DNA sequence: TGTGCCATCAGTGAGGGGTCGAGACCAGATACGCAGTATTTT. Translated: CAISEGSRPDTQYF.